This note documents a single T cell receptor beta chain sequence. Antigen unknown. Looked up from germline, CDR1 is MNHEY and CDR2 is SVGAGI. The CDR3 covers 14 residues. Trimming cost V 4 bases and J 1 base, with 10 bases left between them. The data originate from a study of T cell responses to AZD1222 COVID-19 vaccine. Broader study findings: Vaccine-associated CD4 TCRs ranged over spike, dominating at 160-218 and 743-854. With two AZD1222 doses given, Spike-specific TCR breadth and depth both rose.

Clones were sequenced by immunoSEQ multiplex PCR, and TCRdb holds only the in-frame ones, with some missing. The profile shows about 150,000 clones, 80% to 95% of them singletons. This rearrangement joins TRBV6-5 to TRBJ1-1; perhaps TRBD1 as D (5 bases). The TCR originated in an adult in good health. The specimen comprised peripheral blood, sampled on day 0 of AZD1222 vaccination. CDR3 sequence (DNA): TGTGCCAGCAGTTTTGGGGCCCGGAACACTGAAGCTTTCTTT. It is translated as CASSFGARNTEAFF.